Listed below are T cell receptor beta chains from one sample, sequenced in a study of T cells in Graves' hyperthyroidism and ophthalmopathy. TCRdb reprocessed the multiplex PCR reads via MiXCR and lists one record per CDR3 protein. The repertoire includes more than 500,000 distinct CDR3 sequences, more than 15% of them detected once, and 25% to 30% sits in the top ten. Sequencing was performed on blood. These receptors were obtained from a woman aged 25 to 39 with Graves' ophthalmopathy. Both conserved end residues are part of each CDR3. A D gene is named only where the DNA matches it firmly. Some rows have no size entry. The others give once, few or many, or a class for an expanded clone.

V,J,D,size,DNA,CDR3
TRBV11-1,TRBJ2-3,TRBD2,many,TGTGCCAGCAGCACCCGGACTAGCAGGAACACAGATACGCAGTATTTT,CASSTRTSRNTDTQYF
TRBV27,TRBJ2-3,TRBD2,-,TGTGCCAGCAGTTTTCGGCGGGGGGCCTCCACAGATACGCAGTATTTT,CASSFRRGASTDTQYF
TRBV9,TRBJ2-3,-,many,TGTGCCAGCAGCGTAGAGGTGGGAGGCGATACGCAGTATTTT,CASSVEVGGDTQYF
TRBV29-1,TRBJ2-3,TRBD2,many,TGCAGCGTTGCGGCTAGCGGGAGGGTTGCAGATACGCAGTATTTT,CSVAASGRVADTQYF
TRBV16,TRBJ1-1,-,many,TGTGCCAGCAGCGACGGGCAGCTGAACACTGAAGCTTTCTTT,CASSDGQLNTEAFF
TRBV10-3,TRBJ2-1,TRBD1,-,TGTGCCATCAGCCAATCGGGACAGCCCTACAATGAGCAGTTCTTC,CAISQSGQPYNEQFF
TRBV11-2,TRBJ1-6,TRBD1,few,TGTGCCAGCAGCCCGGGACAGAATTCACCCCTCCACTTT,CASSPGQNSPLHF
TRBV20-1,TRBJ1-1,-,-,TGCAGTGCTAGAGAAGCTTCGGGCACTGAAGCTTTCTTT,CSAREASGTEAFF
TRBV20-1,TRBJ2-3,TRBD2,few,TGCAGTGCTAGAGATAACCTAGCGGGAGTAGAGGCAGATACGCAGTATTTT,CSARDNLAGVEADTQYF
TRBV3-1,TRBJ2-7,TRBD2,few,TGTGCCAGCAGCCAGGGGCTAACTAGCGGGTCCGACGAGCAGTACTTC,CASSQGLTSGSDEQYF
TRBV4-3,TRBJ2-2,-,-,TGCGCCAGCAGCAATTTCGGGACAACGAACACCGGGGAGCTGTTTTTT,CASSNFGTTNTGELFF
TRBV11-3,TRBJ2-1,-,many,TGTGCCAGCAGCTTAGAACCTCAGACTAGGCAGTTCTTC,CASSLEPQTRQFF
TRBV29-1,TRBJ2-1,TRBD2,few,TGCAGCGTGGTTCTAGCGGGAGACCCGAGGGGGCAGTTCTTC,CSVVLAGDPRGQFF
TRBV27,TRBJ2-3,TRBD2,few,TGTGCCAGCAGTTTCCAGTTACGTCCCGGGACTAGCCAAGATACGCAGTATTTT,CASSFQLRPGTSQDTQYF
TRBV7-2,TRBJ1-4,-,once,TGTGCCAGCAGCGGAGCTGCAACTAATGAAAAACTGTTTTTT,CASSGAATNEKLFF